This T cell receptor (beta chain) appears in the sequencing data of a study of cytomegalovirus exposure and HLA in healthy donors. PCR amplification relied on 60 Vbeta primers (plus 13 Jbeta primers). Generated by immunoSEQ multiplex PCR, the TCRdb table keeps only in-frame clones and is missing some. The repertoire consists of under 150,000 clones, with approximately 80% occurring once and the leading ten covering roughly 6.2%. Regarding this clone: Its antigen is unidentified.

V lost 6 bases to trimming and J lost 6 bases; unmatched junction nucleotides: 3. This CDR3 has 12 amino acids. The germline V gene has CDR1 MDHEN and CDR2 SYDVKM. Overall study results and limits: There were some V segments, including TRBV6-2 and TRBV6-3, excluded as indistinguishable. V- and J-gene trimming of TCR beta was linked (in a later analysis) to a missense DCLRE1C variant.

The chain combines TRBV28 with TRBJ1-1; 8 bases line up with TRBD1. Sample: PBMCs. The clonotype originates from a woman in her 40s in good health and CMV-seropositive. The CDR3 sequence is CASRLQGAEAFF. The CDR3 DNA sequence: TGTGCCAGCAGGCTACAGGGGGCTGAAGCTTTCTTT. Full variable domain (outside the CDR3, taken from reference TRBV28 and TRBJ1-1): DVKVTQSSRYLVKRTGEKVFLECVQDMDHENMFWYRQDPGLGLRLIYFSYDVKMKEKGDIPEGYSVSREKKERFSLILESASTNQTSMYLCASRLQGAEAFFGQGTRLTVV.